The clone carrying this T cell receptor (beta chain) was observed many times. What it binds is not known. These data originate in a study of neurological immune-mediated disorders. Germline loops: CDR1 LGHNA, CDR2 YSLEER. Between the trimmed V and J ends, which lost 1 base and 2 bases, there was a span of 21 bases. This CDR3 is built from 18 residues. General observations from the study: CDR3 amino acid sequences of expanded clones were not shared across subjects, a result suggesting private repertoires in all groups. Multiple sclerosis, the disease with the least TCR clonal expansion, fell below healthy controls, whereas HTLV-1-associated myelopathy showed the most.

TCRdb passed the 5' RACE reads through MiXCR, listing each CDR3 protein once. The profile shows roughly 52,000 distinct CDR3 sequences, 4.5% to 7% of them singletons. This TCR was recovered from a woman under 30 with multiple sclerosis. The V gene is TRBV4-3, the J gene TRBJ2-7; a possible D gene is TRBD1 (6 bases). The sequencing sample was made of CD4+ T cells from blood. CDR3 amino acids: CASSQVKPPQGPTYEQYV. CDR3 nucleotide sequence: TGCGCCAGCAGCCAAGTCAAACCACCACAGGGTCCAACCTACGAGCAGTACGTC.